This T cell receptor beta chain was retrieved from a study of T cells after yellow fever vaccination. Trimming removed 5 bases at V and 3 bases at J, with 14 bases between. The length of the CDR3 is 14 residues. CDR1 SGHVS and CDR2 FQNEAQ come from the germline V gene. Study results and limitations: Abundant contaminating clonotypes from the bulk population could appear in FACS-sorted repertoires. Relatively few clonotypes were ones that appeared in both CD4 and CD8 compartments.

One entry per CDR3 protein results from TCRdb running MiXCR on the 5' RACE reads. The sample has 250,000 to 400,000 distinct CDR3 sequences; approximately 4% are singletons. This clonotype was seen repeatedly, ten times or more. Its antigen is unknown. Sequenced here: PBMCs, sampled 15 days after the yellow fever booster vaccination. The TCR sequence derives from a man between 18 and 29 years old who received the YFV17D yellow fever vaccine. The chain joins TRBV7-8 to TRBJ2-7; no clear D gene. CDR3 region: CASSASDKIYEQYF. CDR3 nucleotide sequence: TGTGCCAGCAGCGCCTCCGACAAGATCTACGAGCAGTACTTC.